Listed here is a single TCR beta chain. This sample was included in a study of blood T cell repertoires in COVID-19. As for the study in general: Italy, Spain and the United States were the sources of the convalescent and acute COVID-19 samples. The cDNA or gDNA used as material had been derived from T cells, B-cell-depleted T cells, or PBMCs.

Original methodology: Nucleated cell counts were estimated from reference gene primer amplification. Sequencing was performed with immunoSEQ multiplex PCR; in TCRdb, only in-frame clones are kept and a portion is missing. V and J calls and clone size come straight from that table; D and trimming were deduced from the DNA. The table has just under 150,000 clones, 80% to 90% seen once. CDR1 WNHNN and CDR2 SYGVQD come from the germline V gene (reference sequence). This CDR3 has 13 amino acids. Trimming left V 8 bases short and J 1 base short, with 11 bases between. This chain connects TRBV10-1 to TRBJ1-1; maybe TRBD1 (6 bases). The sequenced sample was peripheral blood. The source of this sequence is a woman between 45 and 65 years old with acute or convalescent COVID-19. In DNA form, the CDR3 reads TGCGCCAGCTATCGGACAGAGAACACTGAAGCTTTCTTT. It translates to CASYRTENTEAFF.